These T cell receptor beta chains were read from a single sample in a study of human T cells and chemical hapten exposure. MiXCR was run by TCRdb on the RACE reads, yielding one entry per CDR3 protein. Here the sample spans under 75,000 distinct CDR3 sequences, around 10% being singletons. Sequences were derived from whole blood, sampled in connection with sensitization to the hapten diphenylcyclopropenone (DPC). The receptors shown here come from a woman aged 45-65 years with alopecia areata. Some clones in this sample may be carry-over from other donors' samples. The CDR3 runs from the conserved cysteine through the conserved F or W. A D gene is named only where the DNA matches it firmly. Only part of the rows carry a size: once, few, many, or a class if the clone is expanded.

v_gene	abundance	j_gene	d_gene	CDR3nt	CDR3aa
TRBV6-6	-	TRBJ1-5	-	TGTGCCAGCAGTTACCGGGGCGGTGGTGATCAGCCCCAGCATTTT	CASSYRGGGDQPQHF
TRBV5-1	many	TRBJ2-3	TRBD2	TGCGCCAGCAGCTCTTCTAGCGGGGGGTTGACAGATACGCAGTATTTT	CASSSSSGGLTDTQYF
TRBV4-1	-	TRBJ2-7	-	TGCGCCAGCAGCCAAGACAGAGGGTACGAGCAGTACTTC	CASSQDRGYEQYF
TRBV25-1	many	TRBJ1-4	-	TGTGCCAGCAGTGATGGGGTATTGCCTAATGAAAAACTGTTTTTT	CASSDGVLPNEKLFF
TRBV7-2	few	TRBJ1-4	-	TGTGCCAGCAGTCAACGGGGGCCTGGGGAAACTAATGAAAAACTGTTTTTT	CASSQRGPGETNEKLFF
TRBV6-5	many	TRBJ1-1	TRBD1	TGTGCCAGCAGAGCTGACAGGGGATTTGGGACTGAAGCTTTCTTT	CASRADRGFGTEAFF
TRBV7-3	-	TRBJ2-5	-	TGTGCCAGCAGCTTAACGACAGTGGAGACCCAGTACTTC	CASSLTTVETQYF
TRBV28	many	TRBJ2-3	-	TGTGCCAGCCTAGGATATACGCAGTATTTT	CASLGYTQYF
TRBV5-1	many	TRBJ2-5	TRBD1	TGCGCCAGCAGCTTGGTCGGGACAGCTACCCAGTACTTC	CASSLVGTATQYF
TRBV29-1	-	TRBJ2-5	-	TGCAGCGTTGCTAGGGCAGCCAACCAAGAGACCCAGTACTTC	CSVARAANQETQYF
TRBV5-1	-	TRBJ2-1	-	TGCGCCAGCAGCTTGGATGGCGGGGATTTCAATGAGCAGTTCTTC	CASSLDGGDFNEQFF
TRBV7-9	few	TRBJ2-3	TRBD2	TGTGCCAGCAGCTATCCTAGGACTAGCGCCCACACAGATACGCAGTATTTT	CASSYPRTSAHTDTQYF
TRBV27	many	TRBJ2-7	-	TGTGCCAGCAGTTTTAGCGCGGAGGGGCCATACTCCTCCTACGAGCAGTACTTC	CASSFSAEGPYSSYEQYF
TRBV12-3/TRBV12-4	many	TRBJ2-1	-	TGTGCCAGCACCCGTGGGGCCAACAATGAGCAGTTCTTC	CASTRGANNEQFF
TRBV19	many	TRBJ1-4	-	TGTGCGAGGGGCAAACTGTTTTTT	CARGKLFF
TRBV6-2/TRBV6-3	few	TRBJ2-3	-	TGTGCCAGCAGTTACCCTACGACAGGACCGTTCACAGATACGCAGTATTTT	CASSYPTTGPFTDTQYF
TRBV4-1	many	TRBJ2-5	TRBD2	TGCGCCAGCAGCCAAGGAGGACTAGCGGGGGGGATGGCCCAGTACTTC	CASSQGGLAGGMAQYF
TRBV28	-	TRBJ2-1	-	TGTGCCAGCAGCCTGGGGGGGCTCCCCTACAATGAGCAGTTCTTC	CASSLGGLPYNEQFF
TRBV27	-	TRBJ2-7	-	TGTGCCAGCAGTTTGTGGCCCGCATCCTACGAGCAGTACTTC	CASSLWPASYEQYF
TRBV29-1	few	TRBJ2-2	-	TGCAGCGTGATTTGGGACACATATAACACCGGGGAGCTGTTTTTT	CSVIWDTYNTGELFF
TRBV20-1	-	TRBJ2-1	-	TGCAGTGCTAACTTAGCAAGCGGTAGGCGGGTCCGATTCAATGAGCAGTTCTTC	CSANLASGRRVRFNEQFF
TRBV7-9	-	TRBJ2-1	-	TGTGCCAGCAGCTCCTCCACGCCTAGCTCCTACAATGAGCAGTTCTTC	CASSSSTPSSYNEQFF
TRBV7-8	-	TRBJ1-6	TRBD1	TGTGCCAGCAGCTTAGCAGTGCAGGGGGGATGGGATTCACCCCTCCACTTT	CASSLAVQGGWDSPLHF
TRBV20-1	few	TRBJ2-1	TRBD2	TGCAGGGTCCGGAGCGGGAGGGTTTCTTACAATGAGCAGTTCTTC	CRVRSGRVSYNEQFF
TRBV5-1	many	TRBJ2-7	TRBD1	TGCGCCAGCAGCCCGGGACAGGGACCGCACGAGCAGTACTTC	CASSPGQGPHEQYF
TRBV11-2	few	TRBJ1-6	-	TGTGCCAGCAGCTTAGGGTTCACCTATAATTCACCCCTCCACTTT	CASSLGFTYNSPLHF
TRBV18	few	TRBJ2-3	-	TGTGCCAGCTCTCCAAGACTAGTGGGGGGCGGCGAGTTCACAGATACGCAGTATTTT	CASSPRLVGGGEFTDTQYF
TRBV6-2/TRBV6-3	-	TRBJ1-5	-	TGTGCCAGCAGTTACGCCGGTTCAGACCATCAGCCCCAGCATTTT	CASSYAGSDHQPQHF
TRBV20-1	many	TRBJ1-5	-	TGCAGTGCTAGAGTAGCGGGCAGAAATAGCAATCAGCCCCAGCATTTT	CSARVAGRNSNQPQHF
TRBV6-6	many	TRBJ2-2	TRBD1	TGTGCCAGCAGTTACTCCCCCGACAGGGGCAGGGGCACCGGGGAGCTGTTTTTT	CASSYSPDRGRGTGELFF
TRBV6-1	few	TRBJ2-7	-	TGTGCCAGCAACCACGAGGTCTACGAGCAGTACTTC	CASNHEVYEQYF
TRBV10-3	-	TRBJ2-5	-	TGTGCCAGCCGGACTAACTCGTACCAAGAGACCCAGTACTTC	CASRTNSYQETQYF
TRBV7-2	many	TRBJ1-5	TRBD1	TGTGCCAGCAGCCCCCGGACAGGGCGCAATCAGCCCCAGCATTTT	CASSPRTGRNQPQHF